This entry lists 27 T cell receptor beta chains sequenced from one sample in a study of shared clonotypes between healthy human individuals. Assay used: immunoSEQ multiplex PCR; TCRdb lists only in-frame clones, some missing. Found here are 2 million to 2.5 million clones, 90% to 97% of them singletons; the top ten hold approximately 0.13%. Sequencing was done on a sample of naive CD4+ T cells sorted from blood. Specified subset: CD45RA+ positively selected. The receptors shown here come from a young man in good health.

This clone was picked up one time. The chain couples TRBV4-1 to TRBJ1-4; 10 bases match TRBD1. The CDR3 runs 16 residues. Germline loops: CDR1 MGHRA, CDR2 YSYEKL. The V gene end was trimmed by 2 bases and the J gene end by 5 bases; junction bases not matched to a gene: 5. CDR3 in DNA: TGCGCCAGCAGCCAAAACCCGGGACAGGGGAATGAAAAACTGTTTTTT. This encodes CASSQNPGQGNEKLFF.

The chain has TRBV14 and TRBJ1-2, with 8 bases fitting TRBD1. With V trimmed by 0 bases and J by 7 bases, 7 bases remained unmatched. Germline V gene lookup returns CDR1 SGHDN and CDR2 FVKESK. There are 15 residues in the CDR3. The CDR3 sequence is CASSQDPDRVGGYTF. As DNA, the CDR3 is TGTGCCAGCAGCCAAGATCCGGACAGGGTGGGTGGCTACACCTTC.

The chain carries TRBV5-4 and TRBJ1-5; 9 bases match TRBD1. The V segment lost 4 bases and the J segment 1 base; nucleotides outside the gene matches: 12. This CDR3 region has 18 residues. The germline CDR1 and CDR2 sequences are SGHNT and YYREEE (reference sequence). The CDR3 DNA follows: TGTGCCAGCAGCCCGGTCCACGGACAGGGGATAAGCAATCAGCCCCAGCATTTT. This codes for CASSPVHGQGISNQPQHF.

The chain joins TRBV27 to TRBJ2-7, with D possibly matching TRBD2 (6 bases). V was shortened by 6 bases and J by 3 bases, with 12 bases between the two germline ends. CDR1 is MNHEY, CDR2 SMNVEV, per germline (reference sequence). The CDR3 has 13 residues. Written as DNA, the CDR3 is TGTGCCAGCAGGACTGGAGGGAGCTACGAGCAGTACTTC. The encoded protein is CASRTGGSYEQYF.

V is TRBV7-3 and J is TRBJ1-5; D is perhaps TRBD1 (5 bases). The CDR3 consists of 19 residues. V dropped 4 bases and J dropped 0 bases, with 22 bases sitting between them. From germline, CDR1 is SGHTA and CDR2 FQGTGA. DNA for the CDR3: TGTGCCAGCAGCTCGCTGTCCGGGTTGTTCAGGGATAGCAATCAGCCCCAGCATTTT. It is translated as CASSSLSGLFRDSNQPQHF.

The V and J genes are TRBV6-6 and TRBJ2-1; D may match TRBD1 or TRBD2 (5 bases each). Trimming left V 4 bases short and J 2 bases short, with 12 bases between. Germline V gives CDR1 MNHNY, CDR2 SVGAGI (reference sequence). This CDR3 comprises 15 residues. Written as DNA, the CDR3 is TGTGCCAGCAGTTTTGAGGGGTCTCCCTACAATGAGCAGTTCTTC. It translates to CASSFEGSPYNEQFF.

The J gene is TRBJ2-1, the V gene TRBV18, with 12 bases lining up with TRBD2. The CDR3 has 18 residues. V shed 3 bases, J shed 7 bases, and the junction held 13 bases outside the gene matches. From germline, CDR1 is KGHSH and CDR2 LQKENI. The CDR3 protein is CASSPLAGGPQDRNEQFF. The CDR3, as DNA: TGTGCCAGCTCACCCCTAGCGGGGGGGCCTCAGGACCGGAATGAGCAGTTCTTC.

The chain carries TRBV5-1 and TRBJ2-3, with a weak D call TRBD2 (6 bases). Germline loops: CDR1 SGHRS, CDR2 YFSETQ. CDR3 length: 16 residues. V was pared by 6 bases and J by 5 bases, with 22 bases between. The CDR3 loop reads CASKEGGAHRGDTQYF. The CDR3, as DNA: TGCGCCAGCAAGGAGGGCGGGGCTCATCGGGGAGATACGCAGTATTTT.

This clone was detected once. V is TRBV10-3 and J is TRBJ2-3, with D tentatively TRBD2 (5 bases). This CDR3 contains 14 residues. V was shortened by 4 bases and J by 5 bases, with 13 bases between the two germline ends. The germline gives CDR1 ENHRY, CDR2 SYGVKD. In nucleotides, the CDR3 is TGTGCCATCAGTGCCGGACTCGTAGGAGATACGCAGTATTTT. It encodes CAISAGLVGDTQYF.

The chain recombines TRBV7-9 with TRBJ1-4; tentatively, D is TRBD1 (5 bases). There are 16 residues in the CDR3. V was pared by 1 base and J by 7 bases, with 16 bases between. In germline, CDR1 is SEHNR, CDR2 FQNEAQ (reference sequence). Here the CDR3 DNA reads TGTGCCAGCAGCTTAGGATCGGGGACTTGGGGTGAAAAACTGTTTTTT. Translating gives CASSLGSGTWGEKLFF.

This clone has only a few counts. The chain's CDR3 is CASRPGSVNNSPLHF. The CDR3 bases are TGTGCCAGCCGCCCTGGGTCCGTTAACAATTCACCCCTCCACTTT. The chain uses TRBV27 and TRBJ1-6; D is ambiguous. CDR1 MNHEY and CDR2 SMNVEV come from the germline V gene (reference sequence). V lost 8 bases and J 7 bases, leaving 18 bases between the germline ends. The CDR3 extends over 15 amino acids.

The chain couples TRBV5-6 to TRBJ1-3; D may be TRBD1 (5 bases). The CDR3 contains 16 residues. Trimming took off 4 bases at V and 1 base at J, with 15 bases between the two ends. CDR1 is SGHDT, CDR2 YYEEEE, per germline. In nucleotides, the CDR3 is TGTGCCAGCAGCGGATGGAAGGGGAGTTCTGGAAACACCATATATTTT. As protein: CASSGWKGSSGNTIYF.

V gene TRBV10-2 combines with J gene TRBJ2-7, with TRBD2 identical over 11 bases. CDR1 and CDR2 (germline): WSHSY, SAAADI. Germline trimming cut 8 bases from V and 1 base from J; bases unmatched to any gene: 4. This CDR3 is 14 amino acids long. The CDR3 is CASGLAGISYEQYF. CDR3 DNA: TGCGCCAGCGGACTAGCGGGCATTTCCTACGAGCAGTACTTC.

CDR3 loop: CASTARTNYGYTF. The CDR3 coding sequence is TGTGCCAGTACTGCCCGAACTAACTATGGCTACACCTTC. This rearrangement joins TRBV19 to TRBJ1-2; D gene ambiguous. Per the germline V gene, CDR1 is LNHDA and CDR2 is SQIVND (reference sequence). The CDR3 loop spans 13 amino acids. Trimming took off 7 bases at V and 0 bases at J, with 9 bases between the two ends.

This chain links TRBV5-1 with TRBJ2-7; 11 bases agree with TRBD2. V lost 4 bases and J lost 5; bases outside the gene matches: 11. Germline lookup yields CDR1 SGHRS and CDR2 YFSETQ. The CDR3 extends over 16 amino acids. The CDR3 is CASSPRVTSGVHEQYF. The CDR3 nucleotides are TGCGCCAGCAGCCCACGAGTGACTAGCGGGGTCCACGAGCAGTACTTC.

The chain carries TRBV10-3 and TRBJ2-3; D gene uncertain. The CDR3 totals 12 residues. Per the germline V gene, CDR1 is ENHRY and CDR2 is SYGVKD. V lost 6 bases, J lost 7 bases, and 11 bases lay in between. CDR3 bases: TGTGCCATCAGCCCTAGTGGAAATACGCAGTATTTT. The encoded protein is CAISPSGNTQYF.

As regards this clone: One junction end disagrees with the germline gene, perhaps due to a read error. The J gene is TRBJ2-4, the V gene TRBV6-1; D gene unclear. Germline V gene sequence: CDR1 MNHNS, CDR2 SASEGT. The CDR3 extends over 11 amino acids. DNA of the CDR3: TGTGCCAGCAGTGAAATAGGCCCCGATACGTTC. It codes for CASSEIGPDTF.

J is TRBJ2-1 and V is TRBV10-1, with 10 bases identical to TRBD2. Unmatched junction bases numbered 3, after V lost 5 bases and J lost 2 bases. Germline V gene sequence: CDR1 WNHNN, CDR2 SYGVQD (reference sequence). The CDR3 is 15 amino acids. Written as DNA, the CDR3 is TGCGCCAGCAGTCTAGCGGGAGAAACCTACAATGAGCAGTTCTTC. This encodes CASSLAGETYNEQFF.

V usage is TRBV7-3 and J usage is TRBJ2-7, with a possible D match to TRBD1 (5 bases). CDR3 length equals 10 residues. Trimming took off 6 bases at V and 9 bases at J, with 9 bases between the two ends. Germline-derived CDR1 and CDR2 are SGHTA and FQGTGA. CDR3 in DNA: TGTGCCAGCAGTGAAAGGGGGCAGTACTTC. Encoded protein: CASSERGQYF.

The CDR3 is CASFMNTEAFF. The CDR3 coding sequence is TGTGCCAGCTTTATGAACACTGAAGCTTTCTTT. This rearrangement joins TRBV19 to TRBJ1-1, with unresolved D. The CDR3 covers 11 residues. Trimming took 9 bases from V and 0 from J, leaving 5 bases between them. Germline CDR1 is LNHDA and CDR2 is SQIVND (reference sequence).

The chain is built from TRBV10-3 and TRBJ1-6; D perhaps matches TRBD1 (5 bases). The CDR3 covers 15 residues. Germline V lookup: CDR1 ENHRY, CDR2 SYGVKD. Trimming shortened V by 3 bases and J by 6 bases, and 12 bases separated the two germline ends. The CDR3, as DNA: TGTGCCATCAGTGATCGCAGGGAGAGTAATTCACCCCTCCACTTT. It specifies CAISDRRESNSPLHF.

A note on this clone: The same CDR3 is also encoded by other DNA sequences in this sample. The V gene is TRBV7-2, the J gene TRBJ1-5; 9 bases are a match to TRBD1. The V gene's germline CDR1 is SGHTA and CDR2 FQGNSA. CDR3 length: 14 residues. Unmatched junction bases numbered 4, after V lost 4 bases and J lost 6 bases. CDR3 nucleotide sequence: TGTGCCAGCAGCTCGAGACAGGGGGGTCAGCCCCAGCATTTT. This encodes CASSSRQGGQPQHF.

The table lists this clone with a few counts. The CDR3 nucleotides read TGTGCCAGCAGCTCTGAGATGGTTGGTTCACCCCTCCACTTT. Protein: CASSSEMVGSPLHF. The chain combines TRBV7-9 with TRBJ1-6; D remains unclear. Per germline, CDR1 SEHNR and CDR2 FQNEAQ (reference sequence). Trimming took 4 bases from V and 9 from J, leaving 13 bases between them. This CDR3 comprises 14 residues. Complete variable domain (other parts from reference TRBV7-9 and TRBJ1-6): DTGVSQNPRHKITKRGQNVTFRCDPISEHNRLYWYRQTLGQGPEFLTYFQNEAQLEKSRLLSDRFSAERPKGSFSTLEIQRTEQGDSAMYLCASSSEMVGSPLHFGNGTRLTVT.

The chain joins TRBV5-6 to TRBJ2-7, with D possibly being TRBD1 (6 bases). The CDR3 runs 13 residues. Germline-derived CDR1 and CDR2 are SGHDT and YYEEEE. V lost 2 bases and J lost 4, with 10 bases in between. CDR3 bases: TGTGCCAGCAGCTTTCAGGGGTTATACGAGCAGTACTTC. It translates to CASSFQGLYEQYF.

In the case of this clone: The sample has other DNA sequences that encode this CDR3 too. J is TRBJ2-5 and V is TRBV6-6; no reliable D call. Germline values: CDR1 MNHNY, CDR2 SVGAGI (reference sequence). This CDR3 contains 12 residues. The ends were cut back, 0 bases at V and 5 bases at J, with 4 bases in the middle. CDR3 in DNA: TGTGCCAGCAGTTACTCAAGGGAGACCCAGTACTTC. As protein: CASSYSRETQYF.

A word on this clone: This same CDR3 is encoded by further DNA sequences in the sample. The genes are TRBV11-3 and TRBJ1-1; D is ambiguous. The germline V and J ends were trimmed by 2 bases and 1 base, with 5 bases remaining between them. In germline, CDR1 is SGHNT, CDR2 YENEEA. This CDR3 contains 13 residues. The CDR3 loop is CASSLRTNTEAFF. As DNA, the CDR3 is TGTGCCAGCAGCTTAAGGACGAACACTGAAGCTTTCTTT.

The chain combines TRBV15 with TRBJ1-2; D unclear. This CDR3 is built from 13 residues. Trimming cost V 3 bases and J 6 bases, with 11 bases left between them. Germline-derived CDR1 and CDR2 are LNHNV and YYDKDF (reference sequence). CDR3 sequence (DNA): TGTGCCACCAGCAGGGGTAATGCTCATGGCTACACCTTC. Translated: CATSRGNAHGYTF. The whole variable domain, remainder taken from reference TRBV15 and TRBJ1-2, is DAMVIQNPRYQVTQFGKPVTLSCSQTLNHNVMYWYQQKSSQAPKLLFHYYDKDFNNEADTPDNFQSRRPNTSFCFLDIRSPGLGDTAMYLCATSRGNAHGYTFGSGTRLTVV.